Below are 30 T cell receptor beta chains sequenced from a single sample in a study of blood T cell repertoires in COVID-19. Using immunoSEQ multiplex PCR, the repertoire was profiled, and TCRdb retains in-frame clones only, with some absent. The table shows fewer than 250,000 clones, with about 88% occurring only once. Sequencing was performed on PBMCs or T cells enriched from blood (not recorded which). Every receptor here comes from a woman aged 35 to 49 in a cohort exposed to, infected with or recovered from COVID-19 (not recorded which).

CDR3 sequence (DNA): TGTGCCACCAGTGATTCTCGGACAGGGGGGTATGGCTACACCTTC. Protein: CATSDSRTGGYGYTF. This sequence joins TRBV24-1 and TRBJ1-2; 10 bases agree with TRBD1. The CDR3 contains 15 residues. Germline V CDR1 and CDR2: KGHDR, SFDVKD. The ends lost 2 bases at V and 5 bases at J; junction bases unmatched: 4.

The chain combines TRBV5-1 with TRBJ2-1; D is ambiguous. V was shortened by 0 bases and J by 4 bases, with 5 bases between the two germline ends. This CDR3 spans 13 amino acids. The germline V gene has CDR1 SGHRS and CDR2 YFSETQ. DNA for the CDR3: TGCGCCAGCAGCTTGGTCTATTACAATGAGCAGTTCTTC. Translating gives CASSLVYYNEQFF.

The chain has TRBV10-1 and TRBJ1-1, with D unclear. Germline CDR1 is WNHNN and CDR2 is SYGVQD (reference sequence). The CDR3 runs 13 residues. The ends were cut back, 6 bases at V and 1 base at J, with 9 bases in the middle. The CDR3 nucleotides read TGCGCCAGCAGAGCGGGAGCGAACACTGAAGCTTTCTTT. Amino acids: CASRAGANTEAFF.

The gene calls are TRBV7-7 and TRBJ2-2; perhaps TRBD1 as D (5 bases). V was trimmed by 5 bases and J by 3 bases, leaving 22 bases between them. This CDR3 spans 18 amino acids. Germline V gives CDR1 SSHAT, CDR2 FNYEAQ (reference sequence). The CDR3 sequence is CASSTKGWGIVDTGELFF. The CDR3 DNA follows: TGTGCCAGCAGCACTAAGGGTTGGGGCATAGTTGACACCGGGGAGCTGTTTTTT.

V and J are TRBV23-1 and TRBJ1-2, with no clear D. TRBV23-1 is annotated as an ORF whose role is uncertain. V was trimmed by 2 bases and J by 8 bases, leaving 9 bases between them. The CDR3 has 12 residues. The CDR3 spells CASSQLGGGYTF. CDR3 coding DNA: TGCGCCAGCAGTCAACTCGGAGGCGGCTACACCTTC.

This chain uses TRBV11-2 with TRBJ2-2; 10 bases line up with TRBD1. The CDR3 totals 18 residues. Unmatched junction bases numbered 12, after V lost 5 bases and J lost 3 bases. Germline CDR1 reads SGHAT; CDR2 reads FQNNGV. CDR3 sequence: CASSPRPGTGVHTGELFF. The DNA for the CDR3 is TGTGCCAGCAGCCCCCGACCGGGGACAGGGGTTCACACCGGGGAGCTGTTTTTT. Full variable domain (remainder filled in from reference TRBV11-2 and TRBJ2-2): EAGVAQSPRYKIIEKRQSVAFWCNPISGHATLYWYQQILGQGPKLLIQFQNNGVVDDSQLPKDRFSAERLKGVDSTLKIQPAKLEDSAVYLCASSPRPGTGVHTGELFFGEGSRLTVL.

CDR3 in amino acids: CASRLAPSVEQFF. As DNA, the CDR3 is TGTGCCAGCAGACTAGCTCCGTCTGTAGAGCAGTTCTTC. The chain couples TRBV27 to TRBJ2-1; D possibly corresponds to TRBD2 (6 bases). The CDR3 is made up of 13 amino acids. The V and J ends lost 6 bases and 10 bases respectively, with 16 bases between them. The germline V gene has CDR1 MNHEY and CDR2 SMNVEV (reference sequence).

CDR3 sequence reads: CASSLRGNPEQYF. The DNA of the CDR3 is TGTGCCAGCAGCTTACGAGGCAACCCCGAGCAGTACTTC. The chain employs TRBV11-3 and TRBJ2-7, with no clear D. Germline CDR1 SGHNT, CDR2 YENEEA. The V end lost 2 bases, the J end lost 6 bases, and 11 bases lay between the germline ends. The length of the CDR3 is 13 residues.

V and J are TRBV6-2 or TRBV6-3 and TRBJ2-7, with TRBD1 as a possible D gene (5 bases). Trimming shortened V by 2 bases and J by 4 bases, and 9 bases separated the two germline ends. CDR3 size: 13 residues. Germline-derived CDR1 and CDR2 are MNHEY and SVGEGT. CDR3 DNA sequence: TGTGCCAGCAGTTACCTCAGGGTATACGAGCAGTACTTC. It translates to CASSYLRVYEQYF.

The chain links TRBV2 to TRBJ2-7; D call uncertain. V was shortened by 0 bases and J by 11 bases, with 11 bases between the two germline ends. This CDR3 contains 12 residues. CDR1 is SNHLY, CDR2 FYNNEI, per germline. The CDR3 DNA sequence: TGTGCCAGCAGTGAAGCGAGGCTGTGGGAGTACTTC. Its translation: CASSEARLWEYF.

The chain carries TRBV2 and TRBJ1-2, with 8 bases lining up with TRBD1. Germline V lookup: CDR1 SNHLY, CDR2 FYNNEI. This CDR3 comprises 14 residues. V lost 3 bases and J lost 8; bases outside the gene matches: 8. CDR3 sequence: CASSEDREVRGYTF. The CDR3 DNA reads TGTGCCAGCAGTGAGGACAGGGAGGTACGAGGCTACACCTTC.

CDR3 residues: CATEHGQEPDTQYF. In DNA, the CDR3 is TGTGCCACCGAACACGGACAGGAACCAGATACGCAGTATTTT. V usage is TRBV24-1 and J usage is TRBJ2-3, with 7 bases lining up with TRBD1. The CDR3 spans 14 residues. CDR1 is KGHDR, CDR2 SFDVKD, per germline. After removal of 9 bases from V and 4 bases from J, the junction contained 9 bases not matched to a gene.

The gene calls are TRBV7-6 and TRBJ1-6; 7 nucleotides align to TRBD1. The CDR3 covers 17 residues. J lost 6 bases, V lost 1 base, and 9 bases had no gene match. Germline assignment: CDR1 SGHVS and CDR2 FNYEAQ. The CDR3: CASSLEATGTGNSPLHF. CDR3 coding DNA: TGTGCCAGCAGCTTAGAGGCGACAGGGACGGGTAATTCACCCCTCCACTTT.

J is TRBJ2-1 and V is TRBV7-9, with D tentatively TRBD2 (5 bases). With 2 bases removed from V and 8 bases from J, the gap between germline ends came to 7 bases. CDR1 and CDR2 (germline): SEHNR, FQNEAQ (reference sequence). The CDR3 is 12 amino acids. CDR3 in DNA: TGTGCCAGCAGCTTACCCGGGGATGAGCAGTTCTTC. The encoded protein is CASSLPGDEQFF.

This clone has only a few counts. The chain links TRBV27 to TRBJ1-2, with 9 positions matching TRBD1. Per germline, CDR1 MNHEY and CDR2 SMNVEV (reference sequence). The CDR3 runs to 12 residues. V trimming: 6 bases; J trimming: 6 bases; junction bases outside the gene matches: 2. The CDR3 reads CASSRQGDGYTF. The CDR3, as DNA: TGTGCCAGCAGCCGACAGGGGGATGGCTACACCTTC.

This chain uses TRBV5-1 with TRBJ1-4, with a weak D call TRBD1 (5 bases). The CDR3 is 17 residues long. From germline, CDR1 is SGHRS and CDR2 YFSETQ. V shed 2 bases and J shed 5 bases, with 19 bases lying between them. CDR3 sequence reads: CASSFGGASRGNEKLFF. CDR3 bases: TGCGCCAGCAGCTTCGGCGGAGCCAGCCGGGGGAATGAAAAACTGTTTTTT.

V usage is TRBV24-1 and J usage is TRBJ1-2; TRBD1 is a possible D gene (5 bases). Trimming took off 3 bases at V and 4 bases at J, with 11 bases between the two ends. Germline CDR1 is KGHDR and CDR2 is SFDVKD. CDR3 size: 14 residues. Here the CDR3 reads CATSDPGLSYGYTF. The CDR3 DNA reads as TGTGCCACCAGTGATCCAGGGTTAAGCTATGGCTACACCTTC.

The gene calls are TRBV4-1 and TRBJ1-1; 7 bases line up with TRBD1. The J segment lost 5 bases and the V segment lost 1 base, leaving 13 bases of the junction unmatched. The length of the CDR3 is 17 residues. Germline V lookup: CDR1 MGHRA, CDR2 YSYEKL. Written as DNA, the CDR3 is TGCGCCAGCAGCCAAGCAGTCGATTATCCAGGGGGAACTGAAGCTTTCTTT. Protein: CASSQAVDYPGGTEAFF.

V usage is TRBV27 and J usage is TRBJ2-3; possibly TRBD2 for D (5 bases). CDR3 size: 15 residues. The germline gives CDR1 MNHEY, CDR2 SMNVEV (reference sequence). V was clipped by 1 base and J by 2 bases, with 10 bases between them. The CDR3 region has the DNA TGTGCCAGCAGTTTATATGAGGGCAACACAGATACGCAGTATTTT. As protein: CASSLYEGNTDTQYF.

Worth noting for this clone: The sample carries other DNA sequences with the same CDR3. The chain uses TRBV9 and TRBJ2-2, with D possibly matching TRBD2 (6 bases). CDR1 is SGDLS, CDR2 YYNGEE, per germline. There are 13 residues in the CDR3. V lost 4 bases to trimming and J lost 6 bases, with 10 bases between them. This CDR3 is CASSPRGSGELFF. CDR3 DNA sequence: TGTGCCAGCAGCCCCCGGGGGTCCGGGGAGCTGTTTTTT.

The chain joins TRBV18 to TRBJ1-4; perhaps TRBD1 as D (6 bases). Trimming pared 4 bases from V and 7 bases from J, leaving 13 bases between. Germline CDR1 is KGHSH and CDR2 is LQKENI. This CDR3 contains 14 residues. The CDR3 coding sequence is TGTGCCAGCTCACTCCGGACAGTTAGTGAAAAACTGTTTTTT. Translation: CASSLRTVSEKLFF.

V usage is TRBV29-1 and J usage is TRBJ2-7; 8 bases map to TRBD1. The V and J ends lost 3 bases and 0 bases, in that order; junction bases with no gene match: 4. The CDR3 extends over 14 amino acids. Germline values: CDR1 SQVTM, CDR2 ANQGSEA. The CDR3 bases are TGCAGCGTTGAGGGACAGGCTAGCTCCTACGAGCAGTACTTC. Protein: CSVEGQASSYEQYF.

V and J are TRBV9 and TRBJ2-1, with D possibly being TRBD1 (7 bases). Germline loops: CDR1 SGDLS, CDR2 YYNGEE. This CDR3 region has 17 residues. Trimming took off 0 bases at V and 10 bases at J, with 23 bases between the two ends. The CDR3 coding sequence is TGTGCCAGCAGCGTAGCTAGAGGGGCAGGGGGGCTCCGCGAGCAGTTCTTC. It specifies CASSVARGAGGLREQFF. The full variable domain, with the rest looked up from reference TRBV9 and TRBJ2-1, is DSGVTQTPKHLITATGQRVTLRCSPRSGDLSVYWYQQSLDQGLQFLIQYYNGEERAKGNILERFSAQQFPDLHSELNLSSLELGDSALYFCASSVARGAGGLREQFFGPGTRLTVL.

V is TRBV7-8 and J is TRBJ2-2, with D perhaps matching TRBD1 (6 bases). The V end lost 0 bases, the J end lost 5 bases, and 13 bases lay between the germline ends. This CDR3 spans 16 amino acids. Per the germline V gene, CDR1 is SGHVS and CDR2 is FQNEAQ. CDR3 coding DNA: TGTGCCAGCAGCTTAGCGGGGGCTAGCAAAACCGGGGAGCTGTTTTTT. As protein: CASSLAGASKTGELFF. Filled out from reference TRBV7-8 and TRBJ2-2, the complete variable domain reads GAGVSQSPRYKVAKRGQDVALRCDPISGHVSLFWYQQALGQGPEFLTYFQNEAQLDKSGLPSDRFFAERPEGSVSTLKIQRTQQEDSAVYLCASSLAGASKTGELFFGEGSRLTVL.

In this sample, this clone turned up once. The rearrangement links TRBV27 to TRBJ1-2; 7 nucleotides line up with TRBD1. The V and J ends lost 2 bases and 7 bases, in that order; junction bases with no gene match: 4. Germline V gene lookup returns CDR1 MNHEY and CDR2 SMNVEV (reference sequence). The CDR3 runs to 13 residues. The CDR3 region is CASSLTGAGGYTF. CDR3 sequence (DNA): TGTGCCAGCAGTTTAACAGGGGCGGGTGGCTACACCTTC.

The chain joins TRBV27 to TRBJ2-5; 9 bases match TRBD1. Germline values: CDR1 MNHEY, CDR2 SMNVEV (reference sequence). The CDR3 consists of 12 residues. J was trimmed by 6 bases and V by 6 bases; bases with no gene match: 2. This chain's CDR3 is CASSGQGKTQYF. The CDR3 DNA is TGTGCCAGCAGCGGACAGGGGAAGACCCAGTACTTC.

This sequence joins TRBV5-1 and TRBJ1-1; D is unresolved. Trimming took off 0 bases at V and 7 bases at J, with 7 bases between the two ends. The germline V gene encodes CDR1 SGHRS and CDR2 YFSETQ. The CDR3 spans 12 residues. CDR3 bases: TGCGCCAGCAGCTTGGTGGGCATTGAAGCTTTCTTT. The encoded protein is CASSLVGIEAFF.

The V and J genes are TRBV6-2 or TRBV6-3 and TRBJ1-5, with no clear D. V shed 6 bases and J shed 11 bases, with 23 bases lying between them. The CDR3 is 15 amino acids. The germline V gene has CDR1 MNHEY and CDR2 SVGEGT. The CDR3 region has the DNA TGTGCCAGCAGCCTCCCGGGTGGATGGACGGAGGCCCAGCATTTT. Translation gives CASSLPGGWTEAQHF.

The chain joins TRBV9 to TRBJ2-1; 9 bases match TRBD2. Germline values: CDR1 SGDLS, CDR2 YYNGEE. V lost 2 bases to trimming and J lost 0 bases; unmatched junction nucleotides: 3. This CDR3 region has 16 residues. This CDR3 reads CASSVSGGRSYNEQFF. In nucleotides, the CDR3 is TGTGCCAGCAGCGTTAGCGGGGGCCGCTCCTACAATGAGCAGTTCTTC. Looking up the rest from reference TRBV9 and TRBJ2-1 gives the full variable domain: DSGVTQTPKHLITATGQRVTLRCSPRSGDLSVYWYQQSLDQGLQFLIQYYNGEERAKGNILERFSAQQFPDLHSELNLSSLELGDSALYFCASSVSGGRSYNEQFFGPGTRLTVL.

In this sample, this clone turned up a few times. The CDR3 loop reads CSVVPGEAFF. The CDR3 nucleotides are TGCAGCGTTGTGCCAGGTGAAGCTTTCTTT. The chain uses TRBV29-1 and TRBJ1-1; D remains unclear. The ends were cut back, 4 bases at V and 7 bases at J, with 7 bases in the middle. In germline, CDR1 is SQVTM, CDR2 ANQGSEA. There are 10 residues in the CDR3.